This T cell receptor beta chain is drawn from a study of control samples from healthy donors and cancer patients (dated by TCRdb to between 2020 and 2021). For this clone: Its cognate antigen has yet to be identified. One base away there is no much larger clone; base qualities are not given. This specimen includes other DNA sequences encoding the same CDR3.

The library was generated by the immunoSEQ multiplex PCR assay. What TCRdb holds here is the immuneACCESS table cut down to in-frame rearrangements. Part of the clones is not present; checked against another copy, under half of the missing clones reflect an unresolved V gene, and the others are unexplained. This sample has about 130,000 clones in its table, and 85% to 95% of those were observed once. Jointly, the top ten make up approximately 1.7% of the sample. CDR1 and CDR2, per the germline V gene, are SGHVS and FQNEAQ. From the cysteine through the phenylalanine, the CDR3 covers 12 amino acids. Only the CDR3 region is kept as DNA, spanning 36 bases read in frame from base 1. V drops 1 base and J drops 1 base, leaving 0 bases in between.

This chain joins TRBV7-8 to TRBJ2-3; too little of a D gene remains to name it. The TCR originated in a man in his fifties or sixties with head and neck cancer. The sequenced material came from PBMCs. The CDR3 loop reads CASSLGTDTQYF. The bases read TGTGCCAGCAGCTTAGGCACAGATACGCAGTATTTT.